This T cell receptor beta chain appears in the sequencing data of a study of vaccination and CD4 T cells after COVID-19. Whole-study context: By nasal swab PCR, the convalescent patients were SARS-CoV-2 positive, with fewer than ten mild cases and one severe.

V was pared by 2 bases and J by 0 bases, with 11 bases between. The CDR3 has 15 amino acids. Germline V gene sequence: CDR1 MNHEY, CDR2 SMNVEV (reference sequence). Sequenced with the Oncomine TCR Beta short-read assay was DNA taken from cultured CD4+ T cells. Via MiXCR, TCRdb re-called the PCR reads, giving one row per CDR3 protein. Of 20,000 to 25,000 distinct CDR3 sequences listed, over 40% were seen once; the top ten hold 4% to 6%. Treatment given: approximately 9-day PBMC culture with coronavirus spike peptide pools or control peptides (ViraFEST assay). This clonotype has more than one count but fewer than ten. Its antigen is currently unknown.

The specimen sequenced was CD4+ T cells from blood, cultured in vitro. This clonotype was sampled from a human donor who had recovered from COVID-19. The chain recombines TRBV27 with TRBJ2-7; D gene unclear. CDR3 region: CASSLLPSYSYEQYF. CDR3 bases: TGTGCCAGCAGTTTACTCCCTTCCTACTCCTACGAGCAGTACTTC.